This T cell receptor beta chain appears in the sequencing data of a study of T cells in Graves' hyperthyroidism and ophthalmopathy. The CDR3 sequence is 15 residues long. After removal of 4 bases from V and 5 bases from J, the junction contained 10 bases not matched to a gene. The germline gives CDR1 SGDLS, CDR2 YYNGEE. Amplification of TCR beta CDR3 regions used RNA as the template. When the TCR CDR3 underwent first-round RT-PCR, the HTBI primer set was used. One entry per CDR3 protein results from TCRdb running MiXCR on the multiplex PCR reads. Seen here are 96,000 or so distinct CDR3 sequences, roughly 56% observed once, and the top ten hold roughly 26%.

The rearrangement links TRBV9 to TRBJ2-5; TRBD1 aligns across 8 bases. This TCR derives from a woman aged 40 to 50 with Graves' hyperthyroidism. Sequenced material: blood. The CDR3 loop is CASSLVVRTGETQYF. Written as DNA, the CDR3 is TGTGCCAGCAGCTTAGTCGTGCGGACAGGGGAGACCCAGTACTTC.